This TCR beta chain was documented in a study of cytomegalovirus exposure and HLA in healthy donors. Study-wide context: As an earlier analysis found, 180 million or so T cells yielded 95 million to 130 million unique TCR beta sequences.

Study observations and caveats: Investigators reported approximately 150 TCR beta chains as tied to cytomegalovirus.

PCR was performed using 60 Vbeta and 13 Jbeta primers. Only in-frame clones appear in the TCRdb table, and some are missing; sequencing was by immunoSEQ multiplex PCR. Found here are around 140,000 clones, more than 60% of them singletons; the top ten hold 3.3%. The length of the CDR3 is 15 residues. The V gene lost 4 bases and the J gene lost 5 bases, with 17 bases spanning the gap. Germline loops: CDR1 LNHDA, CDR2 SQIVND (reference sequence). Of note for this clone: The antigen is unknown.

Specimen: PBMCs. The J gene is TRBJ2-5, the V gene TRBV19, with TRBD1 as a possible D gene (5 bases). The receptor's source is a man aged 35-49 years in good health and CMV-seronegative. The CDR3 loop reads CASSTLNQGWETQYF. In DNA form, the CDR3 reads TGTGCCAGTAGTACCCTAAACCAGGGATGGGAGACCCAGTACTTC.